These 5 T cell receptor beta chains were sequenced from one sample in a study of blood T cell repertoires in COVID-19. Here immunoSEQ multiplex PCR was the method, and the copy in TCRdb shows in-frame clones only, minus some. In the table there are hundreds of thousands of clones, 80% to 90% of which are singletons. Sample: peripheral blood. The receptors were sampled from a man aged 55 to 70 who had recovered from COVID-19.

This rearrangement joins TRBV9 to TRBJ1-6, with 7 bases identical to TRBD1. The length of the CDR3 is 19 residues. CDR1 is SGDLS, CDR2 YYNGEE, per germline. With V trimmed by 3 bases and J by 3 bases, 15 bases remained unmatched. As DNA, the CDR3 is TGTGCCAGCAGCGGAGGTCCTAGGAAGGGACAGAACTATAATTCACCCCTCCACTTT. Translating it yields CASSGGPRKGQNYNSPLHF.

The chain combines TRBV5-1 with TRBJ2-1, with 11 bases that match TRBD1. CDR3 length: 14 amino acids. V gave up 6 bases and J gave up 9 bases; unmatched junction bases: 8. In germline, CDR1 is SGHRS, CDR2 YFSETQ. The CDR3 loop is CASNRDRGTGEQFF. The CDR3 bases are TGCGCCAGCAACCGGGACAGGGGGACGGGTGAGCAGTTCTTC.

The V and J genes are TRBV27 and TRBJ1-5; weak D call: TRBD1 (6 bases). Germline CDR1 MNHEY, CDR2 SMNVEV (reference sequence). The CDR3 extends over 23 amino acids. V was clipped by 5 bases and J by 0 bases, with 35 bases between them. DNA for the CDR3: TGTGCCAGCAGTATAACTTCGAATCCAGGCGGAGAGGGGGTAATCGATAGCAATCAGCCCCAGCATTTT. It specifies CASSITSNPGGEGVIDSNQPQHF.

The chain's CDR3 is CASSPPHASGGYEQYF. The CDR3 DNA sequence: TGTGCCAGCAGCCCTCCCCACGCTAGCGGGGGCTACGAGCAGTACTTC. The chain links TRBV9 to TRBJ2-7; 10 bases fit TRBD2. V lost 4 bases and J lost 3; bases outside the gene matches: 10. Per the germline V gene, CDR1 is SGDLS and CDR2 is YYNGEE. The CDR3 totals 16 residues.

The V gene is TRBV15, the J gene TRBJ2-7, with 8 bases lining up with TRBD2. The ends lost 0 bases at V and 7 bases at J; junction bases unmatched: 11. The V gene's germline CDR1 is LNHNV and CDR2 YYDKDF (reference sequence). The CDR3 is 16 residues long. CDR3 sequence (DNA): TGTGCCACCAGCAGAGATCCGGGAGGGGATAGTGGTGAGCAGTACTTC. This gives the protein CATSRDPGGDSGEQYF.